This T cell receptor beta chain was observed in a study of T cells after yellow fever vaccination. Whole-study results and caveats: FACS-sorted repertoires could harbor abundant contaminating bulk-population clonotypes. Though it reached lower strength, the secondary response hit its peak faster, day 5 versus 15. CD4 and CD8 compartments shared a small share of clonotypes. In post-booster samples, most primary-vaccination clones reappeared (approximately 97% CD4, 70% to 90% CD8).

The V gene's germline CDR1 is SGHRS and CDR2 YFSETQ. The CDR3 contains 17 residues. Germline trimming cut 3 bases from V and 3 bases from J; bases unmatched to any gene: 11. MiXCR, applied by TCRdb to the 5' RACE reads, yields one record per CDR3 protein. This table holds a few hundred thousand distinct CDR3 sequences, 3% to 4.5% found once. This clonotype has more than one count but fewer than ten. The antigen is undetermined. The chain joins TRBV5-1 to TRBJ2-3; TRBD1 matches at 9 bases. This receptor was identified in a man aged 18 to 35 who received the YFV17D yellow fever vaccine. Sequencing was performed on PBMCs, taken 5 days after the yellow fever booster vaccination. CDR3 in DNA: TGCGCCAGCAGCTCGCCCGGGACAGGGAAGTTGACAGATACGCAGTATTTT. Residues: CASSSPGTGKLTDTQYF.